Included here is one T cell receptor beta chain sequence, with context. Additional DNA sequences in this sample encode the identical CDR3. Data came from immunoSEQ multiplex PCR; TCRdb stores just in-frame clones and leaves some out. The table has around 96,000 clones, 94% seen once. The source of the sample is a study of T cell changes during pregnancy in multiple sclerosis. Sequences were derived from peripheral blood, sampled after pregnancy. The TCR was taken from a female donor in good health, enrolled as a control in a pregnancy study.

Written as DNA, the CDR3 is TGCGCCAGCAGCCTAGGGACTAGCGGGAGCACAGATACGCAGTATTTT. Amino acids: CASSLGTSGSTDTQYF. The genes are TRBV5-1 and TRBJ2-3; TRBD2 matches at 12 bases. Germline V gene data show CDR1 as SGHRS and CDR2 as YFSETQ. Trimming cost V 4 bases and J 0 bases; bases outside gene matches: 3. The CDR3 covers 16 residues.